The 8 T cell receptor beta chains given below trace back to one sample, sequenced in a study of shared clonotypes between healthy human individuals (dated by TCRdb to the early 2020s). The method was the immunoSEQ multiplex PCR assay. The table was pulled from immuneACCESS by TCRdb, which kept in-frame rearrangements only. Such tables lose some clones; where checked, under half of the loss comes from unresolved V genes, and the rest has no known cause. The sample has about 670,000 clones on record, approximately 75% of them singletons. Of the sample, about 1.7% is held by the ten largest clones. Input material: memory CD4+ T cells sorted from blood. Taken with the paper, the label for cell subset or site translates to: CD45RA-negative fraction. The receptors originated from a woman in her twenties or thirties in good health.

The J gene is TRBJ2-7, the V gene TRBV7-2, with D perhaps TRBD2 (6 bases). Trimming cost V 1 base and J 2 bases, with 12 bases left between them. Germline V CDR1 and CDR2: SGHTA, FQGNSA. The CDR3 consists of 15 residues. In nucleotides, the CDR3 is TGTGCCAGCAGCTTAGAAGGCGGGAAAACCTACGAGCAGTACTTC. Its translation is CASSLEGGKTYEQYF.

The rearrangement joins TRBV28 to TRBJ1-5; tentative D call: TRBD1 (6 bases). CDR3 length equals 15 residues. Trimming removed 1 base from V and 9 bases from J, with 16 bases in between. Germline V gene sequence: CDR1 MDHEN, CDR2 SYDVKM. The CDR3 here is CASSLFQVGGAPQHF. The CDR3 DNA reads TGTGCCAGCAGTTTATTTCAGGTAGGGGGTGCGCCCCAGCATTTT. Full variable domain (outside the CDR3, taken from reference TRBV28 and TRBJ1-5): DVKVTQSSRYLVKRTGEKVFLECVQDMDHENMFWYRQDPGLGLRLIYFSYDVKMKEKGDIPEGYSVSREKKERFSLILESASTNQTSMYLCASSLFQVGGAPQHFGDGTRLSIL.

This clone was counted once. The gene calls are TRBV5-3 and TRBJ2-1, with 10 nucleotides matching TRBD1. Being an ORF, TRBV5-3 has a function that is uncertain. CDR3 size: 15 residues. V lost 2 bases to trimming and J lost 7 bases; unmatched junction nucleotides: 6. The CDR3 DNA reads as TGTGCCAGAAGCTTAGGTGGACAGGGGGGAAATGAGCAGTTCTTC. This sequence encodes CARSLGGQGGNEQFF.

This clone has more than one count but fewer than ten. Other DNA sequences in the sample encode the same CDR3. DNA for the CDR3: TGCAGTGCTAGAGTCGGCTACACCTTC. It translates to CSARVGYTF. The rearrangement uses TRBV20-1 and TRBJ1-2; D gene uncertain. There are 9 residues in the CDR3. From germline, CDR1 is DFQATT and CDR2 SNEGSKA (reference sequence). The V and J ends lost 1 base and 8 bases respectively, with 2 bases between them.

This clone has just one count. Other DNA variants within this sample encode the same CDR3. V gene TRBV18 combines with J gene TRBJ1-1; 9 bases fit TRBD1. Germline trimming cut 6 bases from V and 4 bases from J; bases unmatched to any gene: 3. Germline V CDR1 and CDR2: KGHSH, LQKENI. This CDR3 is built from 13 residues. CDR3 in DNA: TGTGCCAGCTCCGAGACAGGGGGCACTGAAGCTTTCTTT. Encoded protein: CASSETGGTEAFF.

This clone was observed a few times. The chain has TRBV11-1 and TRBJ2-2; D unclear. The germline gives CDR1 SGHAT, CDR2 FQDESV (reference sequence). CDR3 length equals 16 residues. The germline V and J ends were trimmed by 5 bases and 2 bases, with 15 bases remaining between them. In DNA form, the CDR3 reads TGTGCCAGCAGCGTAGATCCGTGGGGAAACACCGGGGAGCTGTTTTTT. Protein sequence: CASSVDPWGNTGELFF.

The chain employs TRBV11-2 and TRBJ2-3; the match to TRBD1 covers 8 bases. V shed 4 bases, J shed 3 bases, and the junction held 9 bases outside the gene matches. The CDR3 loop spans 16 amino acids. Germline V gene sequence: CDR1 SGHAT, CDR2 FQNNGV. In DNA form, the CDR3 reads TGTGCCAGCAGCTGGGGTTCAGGGGGCAGGACAGATACGCAGTATTTT. Its protein is CASSWGSGGRTDTQYF. The full variable domain, rest sourced from reference TRBV11-2 and TRBJ2-3, is EAGVAQSPRYKIIEKRQSVAFWCNPISGHATLYWYQQILGQGPKLLIQFQNNGVVDDSQLPKDRFSAERLKGVDSTLKIQPAKLEDSAVYLCASSWGSGGRTDTQYFGPGTRLTVL.

V gene TRBV19 combines with J gene TRBJ1-3, with D uncertain. The CDR3 totals 15 residues. V was shortened by 4 bases and J by 0 bases, with 10 bases between the two germline ends. Germline V gene lookup returns CDR1 LNHDA and CDR2 SQIVND (reference sequence). CDR3 amino acids: CASSTRSFSGNTIYF. Here the CDR3 DNA reads TGTGCCAGTAGTACCCGGAGCTTCTCTGGAAACACCATATATTTT.